The 20 T cell receptor beta chains below all came from one sample that was sequenced in a study of vaccination and CD4 T cells after COVID-19. Oncomine TCR Beta short-read sequencing was applied to DNA from cultured CD4+ T cells. MiXCR, applied by TCRdb to the PCR reads, yields one record per CDR3 protein. The sample has roughly 18,000 distinct CDR3 sequences, 56% seen once. Sample treatment: roughly nine-day PBMC culture with coronavirus spike peptide pools or control peptides (ViraFEST assay). No antigen has been identified for these receptors. The sequenced sample consisted of CD4+ T cells from blood, cultured in vitro. The receptors originated from a human donor who had recovered from COVID-19.

This clonotype was detected a few times. The chain uses TRBV19 and TRBJ1-5; D gene uncertain. V dropped 3 bases and J dropped 2 bases, with 8 bases sitting between them. This CDR3 region has 14 residues. CDR1 is LNHDA, CDR2 SQIVND, per germline (reference sequence). CDR3 loop: CASSIWQGNQPQHF. CDR3 nucleotide sequence: TGTGCCAGTAGTATTTGGCAGGGCAATCAGCCCCAGCATTTT.

This clonotype was observed a handful of times. The chain is built from TRBV15 and TRBJ2-2; TRBD1 matches 10 bases. V gave up 5 bases and J gave up 6 bases; unmatched junction bases: 15. Germline-derived CDR1 and CDR2 are LNHNV and YYDKDF (reference sequence). The CDR3 spans 18 residues. CDR3 DNA: TGTGCCACCAGCCTAAGAATGACAGGGGGCGCGAGGGCCGGGGAGCTGTTTTTT. It codes for CATSLRMTGGARAGELFF.

This clonotype was seen more than once but under ten times. The rearrangement uses TRBV7-2 and TRBJ2-1; 10 bases match TRBD1. V trimming: 0 bases; J trimming: 7 bases; junction bases outside the gene matches: 3. The CDR3 is made up of 15 amino acids. The germline CDR1 and CDR2 sequences are SGHTA and FQGNSA. CDR3 region: CASSLAGQGNNEQFF. CDR3 DNA sequence: TGTGCCAGCAGCTTAGCGGGACAGGGGAATAATGAGCAGTTCTTC. The full variable domain, completed using reference TRBV7-2 and TRBJ2-1, is GAGVSQSPSNKVTEKGKDVELRCDPISGHTALYWYRQSLGQGLEFLIYFQGNSAPDKSGLPSDRFSAERTGGSVSTLTIQRTQQEDSAVYLCASSLAGQGNNEQFFGPGTRLTVL.

This chain's CDR3 is CASSLSGQGSEQYF. The CDR3 nucleotides are TGTGCCAGCTCACTCTCGGGACAGGGGTCCGAGCAGTACTTC. The chain has TRBV18 and TRBJ2-7, with 10 positions matching TRBD1. This CDR3 is built from 14 residues. The V and J ends lost 4 bases and 6 bases, in that order; junction bases with no gene match: 6. CDR1 is KGHSH and CDR2 is LQKENI in the germline V gene.

This chain links TRBV20-1 with TRBJ1-4, with D uncertain. CDR1 DFQATT and CDR2 SNEGSKA come from the germline V gene (reference sequence). This CDR3 region has 14 residues. The V end was cut by 0 bases, the J end by 1 base, with 6 bases between. The CDR3 bases are TGCAGTGCTAGAGATGCTAGAACTAATGAAAAACTGTTTTTT. It yields the protein CSARDARTNEKLFF.

This clonotype was observed a few times. The rearrangement joins TRBV7-3 to TRBJ1-2; TRBD1 matches 7 bases. The CDR3 runs 14 residues. V gave up 5 bases and J gave up 7 bases; unmatched junction bases: 10. Germline CDR1 reads SGHTA; CDR2 reads FQGTGA. CDR3 amino acids: CASSPSTGTSGYTF. The CDR3 DNA sequence: TGTGCCAGCAGCCCCTCGACAGGGACCAGTGGCTACACCTTC.

The genes are TRBV24-1 and TRBJ1-5; no firm D call. The CDR3 has 14 amino acids. Per the germline V gene, CDR1 is KGHDR and CDR2 is SFDVKD. V lost 9 bases, J lost 5 bases, and 16 bases lay in between. DNA of the CDR3: TGTGCCACCGGAGGATCGGGGTGGGATCAGCCCCAGCATTTT. Amino acids: CATGGSGWDQPQHF.

This chain joins TRBV18 and TRBJ2-5; unclear D gene. There are 11 residues in the CDR3. Germline-derived CDR1 and CDR2 are KGHSH and LQKENI. Trimming stripped 3 bases from V and 4 bases from J, with 3 bases between. CDR3 sequence reads: CASSPGETQYF. The CDR3 nucleotides are TGTGCCAGCTCACCGGGAGAGACCCAGTACTTC. The full variable domain, in which reference TRBV18 and TRBJ2-5 provide the parts outside the CDR3, is NAGVMQNPRHLVRRRGQEARLRCSPMKGHSHVYWYRQLPEEGLKFMVYLQKENIIDESGMPKERFSAEFPKEGPSILRIQQVVRGDSAAYFCASSPGETQYFGPGTRLLVL.

This clonotype showed up just a few times. The gene calls are TRBV7-8 and TRBJ1-2; the D is unclear. The CDR3 runs to 16 residues. Germline-derived CDR1 and CDR2 are SGHVS and FQNEAQ. Trimming removed 5 bases at V and 8 bases at J, with 24 bases between. CDR3 in DNA: TGTGCCAGCAGCGGCTCCCTGGGATACGGGATGGGCGGCTACACCTTC. Amino acids: CASSGSLGYGMGGYTF.

This clonotype was observed a few times. This chain uses TRBV7-8 with TRBJ1-1; D remains unclear. Germline V gene data show CDR1 as SGHVS and CDR2 as FQNEAQ. Trimming cost V 5 bases and J 1 base, with 11 bases left between them. The CDR3 extends over 14 amino acids. The CDR3 reads CASSRMVGNTEAFF. The CDR3, as DNA: TGTGCCAGCAGCCGAATGGTGGGGAACACTGAAGCTTTCTTT.

The chain carries TRBV20-1 and TRBJ2-7; D is ambiguous. V was shortened by 1 base and J by 3 bases, with 19 bases between the two germline ends. CDR3 length: 16 residues. Germline V gene lookup returns CDR1 DFQATT and CDR2 SNEGSKA (reference sequence). The CDR3 sequence: CSARAPHGSIDYEQYF. The CDR3 DNA follows: TGCAGTGCTAGAGCCCCCCACGGCTCAATTGACTACGAGCAGTACTTC.

The genes are TRBV20-1 and TRBJ2-5, with D perhaps matching TRBD2 (6 bases). This CDR3 has 14 residues. CDR1 DFQATT and CDR2 SNEGSKA come from the germline V gene (reference sequence). V was pared by 5 bases and J by 5 bases, with 18 bases between. CDR3 residues: CSASRGSGGETQYF. CDR3 sequence (DNA): TGCAGTGCTTCCCGTGGGTCCGGAGGGGAGACCCAGTACTTC.

The J gene is TRBJ1-4, the V gene TRBV6-2 or TRBV6-3; a possible D gene is TRBD1 (5 bases). This CDR3 has 13 residues. Deletions cut 2 bases from V and 15 bases from J, with 16 bases between. CDR1 and CDR2 (germline): MNHEY, SVGEGT. The CDR3, as DNA: TGTGCCAGCAGTTACGGGGCCTCCCGTCGGGTGTTTTTT. Encoded protein: CASSYGASRRVFF.

The chain is built from TRBV4-3 and TRBJ2-1; 7 nucleotides line up with TRBD2. The CDR3 spans 16 residues. V trimming: 4 bases; J trimming: 5 bases; junction bases outside the gene matches: 11. Germline CDR1 is LGHNA and CDR2 is YSLEER. CDR3 sequence (DNA): TGCGCCAGCAGCCCCCTATCTGCGGGAGAGAACAATGAGCAGTTCTTC. It translates to CASSPLSAGENNEQFF.

V gene TRBV6-1 combines with J gene TRBJ2-5, with D possibly matching TRBD2 (5 bases). V shed 4 bases and J shed 3 bases, with 6 bases lying between them. Germline-derived CDR1 and CDR2 are MNHNS and SASEGT. There are 12 residues in the CDR3. The CDR3 DNA reads TGTGCCAGCAGTGGAGCGGAAGAGACCCAGTACTTC. Translated: CASSGAEETQYF.

J is TRBJ2-3 and V is TRBV4-2; 10 nucleotides agree with TRBD2. Unmatched junction bases numbered 4, after V lost 0 bases and J lost 4 bases. Looked up from germline, CDR1 is LGHNA and CDR2 is YNFKEQ. The CDR3 spans 16 residues. The chain's CDR3 is CASSQDTAGGADTQYF. CDR3 DNA: TGTGCCAGCAGCCAAGACACAGCGGGAGGGGCAGATACGCAGTATTTT.

The genes are TRBV30 and TRBJ2-7; TRBD2 matches 13 bases. V dropped 3 bases and J dropped 3; count of bases not matched to a gene: 2. The germline gives CDR1 GTSNPN, CDR2 SVGIG (reference sequence). The CDR3 runs to 14 residues. The CDR3 spells CAWRGLAGRYEQYF. The CDR3 region has the DNA TGTGCCTGGAGGGGACTAGCGGGACGCTACGAGCAGTACTTC.

V gene TRBV30 combines with J gene TRBJ2-2, with D possibly matching TRBD1 (6 bases). Germline-derived CDR1 and CDR2 are GTSNPN and SVGIG (reference sequence). The CDR3 covers 11 residues. Here the CDR3 reads CARGFTGELFF. CDR3 bases: TGTGCAAGGGGGTTCACCGGGGAGCTGTTTTTT. Full variable domain (remainder filled in from reference TRBV30 and TRBJ2-2): SQTIHQWPATLVQPVGSPLSLECTVEGTSNPNLYWYRQAAGRGLQLLFYSVGIGQISSEVPQNLSASRPQDRQFILSSKKLLLSDSGFYLCARGFTGELFFGEGSRLTVL.

This sequence joins TRBV6-5 and TRBJ2-5; 7 nucleotides line up with TRBD2. The ends lost 2 bases at V and 1 base at J; junction bases unmatched: 7. The CDR3 totals 16 residues. The germline V gene encodes CDR1 MNHEY and CDR2 SVGAGI. The CDR3 loop reads CASSYSLAEGQETQYF. The CDR3, as DNA: TGTGCCAGCAGTTACAGCCTAGCGGAAGGCCAAGAGACCCAGTACTTC.

The genes are TRBV28 and TRBJ2-1, with TRBD2 as a possible D gene (5 bases). Trimming took 6 bases from V and 4 from J, leaving 10 bases between them. Germline CDR1 is MDHEN and CDR2 is SYDVKM. The CDR3 consists of 13 residues. This CDR3 is CASREGWYNEQFF. The CDR3 DNA is TGTGCCAGCAGAGAGGGCTGGTACAATGAGCAGTTCTTC.